The subject of this entry is one T cell receptor (beta chain). How the authors handled the data: Reference gene primer amplification yielded estimated nucleated cell counts. Generated by immunoSEQ multiplex PCR, the TCRdb table keeps only in-frame clones and is missing some. V and J calls and clone size are given by that table; D and trimming were obtained from the DNA. The sample shows over 150,000 clones, roughly four fifths of them seen only once. This sample was included in a study of blood T cell repertoires in COVID-19. As for the study in general: The origin of the acute and convalescent COVID-19 samples was the United States, Italy and Spain. Sources were T cells, B-cell-depleted T cells, or PBMCs; the material itself was cDNA or gDNA.

There are 15 residues in the CDR3. The V gene end was trimmed by 4 bases and the J gene end by 8 bases; junction bases not matched to a gene: 14. CDR1 and CDR2 (germline): SGHKS, YYEKEE (reference sequence). Specimen: peripheral blood. This clonotype originated in a woman aged 45-65 years with acute or convalescent COVID-19. V usage is TRBV5-5 and J usage is TRBJ1-2; TRBD1 agrees at 7 bases. The CDR3 region is CASSQRQGLSEGYTF. Written as DNA, the CDR3 is TGTGCCAGCAGCCAAAGACAGGGCCTCTCGGAAGGCTACACCTTC.